The 6 T cell receptor beta chains listed next were all sequenced from one sample in a study of cytomegalovirus exposure and HLA in healthy donors. The PCR contained 60 Vbeta and 13 Jbeta primers. Sequencing was performed with immunoSEQ multiplex PCR; in TCRdb, only in-frame clones are kept and a portion is missing. The record lists about 190,000 clones, of which the ten most abundant hold approximately 6.9%. Sequencing used PBMCs. These receptors were taken from a man under 40 in good health and CMV-seronegative.

This chain links TRBV7-8 with TRBJ2-3; possible D gene TRBD1, 5 bases. Per the germline V gene, CDR1 is SGHVS and CDR2 is FQNEAQ. The V and J ends lost 5 bases and 3 bases respectively, with 21 bases between them. CDR3 size: 17 residues. The CDR3 sequence: CASSLLPGLGVTDTQYF. In nucleotides, the CDR3 is TGTGCCAGCAGCCTCCTCCCGGGCCTAGGGGTGACAGATACGCAGTATTTT. The variable domain in full, with the rest retrieved from reference TRBV7-8 and TRBJ2-3, is GAGVSQSPRYKVAKRGQDVALRCDPISGHVSLFWYQQALGQGPEFLTYFQNEAQLDKSGLPSDRFFAERPEGSVSTLKIQRTQQEDSAVYLCASSLLPGLGVTDTQYFGPGTRLTVL.

The V gene is TRBV6-5, the J gene TRBJ2-5; 8 bases agree with TRBD2. Germline-derived CDR1 and CDR2 are MNHEY and SVGAGI. The CDR3 runs to 14 residues. Here the CDR3 reads CATMTGGPPRTQYF. CDR3 nucleotides: TGTGCTACTATGACGGGGGGGCCGCCTCGGACCCAGTACTTC.

This chain connects TRBV4-2 to TRBJ2-1, with 16 bases that match TRBD2. Germline CDR1 LGHNA, CDR2 YNFKEQ. The ends lost 2 bases at V and 0 bases at J; junction bases unmatched: 10. The length of the CDR3 is 21 residues. This CDR3 reads CASSQPPGLAGGPTSYNEQFF. CDR3 DNA sequence: TGTGCCAGCAGCCAACCACCGGGACTAGCGGGAGGGCCTACCTCCTACAATGAGCAGTTCTTC.

The CDR3 loop reads CASTNPEDTEAFF. The CDR3 nucleotides read TGTGCCAGCACGAACCCAGAGGACACTGAAGCTTTCTTT. V and J are TRBV28 and TRBJ1-1; no reliable D call. Between the trimmed V and J ends, which lost 7 bases and 3 bases, there was a span of 12 bases. The CDR3 runs 13 residues. Germline V gene lookup returns CDR1 MDHEN and CDR2 SYDVKM.

The gene calls are TRBV11-2 and TRBJ2-1, with D tentatively TRBD2 (5 bases). The germline V and J ends were trimmed by 2 bases and 3 bases, with 5 bases remaining between them. The germline V gene has CDR1 SGHAT and CDR2 FQNNGV. The CDR3 consists of 13 residues. As DNA, the CDR3 is TGTGCCAGCAGCTTACGGGACTACAATGAGCAGTTCTTC. This codes for CASSLRDYNEQFF.

The chain employs TRBV11-2 and TRBJ2-1, with TRBD2 matching over 7 bases. Germline V gene sequence: CDR1 SGHAT, CDR2 FQNNGV. The J segment lost 13 bases and the V segment lost 2 bases, leaving 5 bases of the junction unmatched. CDR3 length: 12 residues. CDR3 bases: TGTGCCAGCAGCTTATACAGGACTAGTCAGTTCTTC. Translation: CASSLYRTSQFF.